The clone carrying this T cell receptor (beta chain) appeared a single time. This sample stems from a study of blood T cell repertoires in COVID-19. Germline V CDR1 and CDR2: GTSNPN, SVGIG (reference sequence). This CDR3 spans 14 amino acids. Trimming shortened V by 0 bases and J by 3 bases, and 12 bases separated the two germline ends. Only in-frame clones appear in the TCRdb table, and some are missing; sequencing was by immunoSEQ multiplex PCR. This table holds about 490,000 clones, roughly 85% found once. This TCR was recovered from a human donor in a cohort sampled during active COVID-19. J is TRBJ2-7 and V is TRBV30; a possible D gene is TRBD2 (6 bases). Source material: peripheral blood. CDR3 loop: CAWSVLSRDYEQYF. The CDR3, as DNA: TGTGCCTGGAGTGTGTTGTCGCGGGACTACGAGCAGTACTTC.